Presented here are 17 T cell receptor beta chains from one specimen sequenced in a study of T cells in narcolepsy. Assay used: immunoSEQ multiplex PCR; TCRdb lists only in-frame clones, some missing. The sample has about 27,000 clones, around nine tenths seen once. Sequenced sample: CD45RA- memory CD4+ T cells from PBMCs. These TCRs come from a human donor with narcolepsy.

DNA for the CDR3: TGTGCCAGCAGCGCCCCGGGGTCCGATACGCAGTATTTT. Its protein is CASSAPGSDTQYF. The V gene is TRBV11-3, the J gene TRBJ2-3, with D maybe TRBD2 (5 bases). The germline gives CDR1 SGHNT, CDR2 YENEEA. The length of the CDR3 is 13 residues. V dropped 5 bases and J dropped 6 bases, with 12 bases sitting between them. Full variable domain (rest looked up from reference TRBV11-3 and TRBJ2-3): EAGVVQSPRYKIIEKKQPVAFWCNPISGHNTLYWYLQNLGQGPELLIRYENEEAVDDSQLPKDRFSAERLKGVDSTLKIQPAELGDSAVYLCASSAPGSDTQYFGPGTRLTVL.

The rearrangement uses TRBV5-4 and TRBJ2-2; TRBD1 matches at 7 bases. Germline loops: CDR1 SGHNT, CDR2 YYREEE (reference sequence). The CDR3 has 16 amino acids. Unmatched junction bases numbered 6, after V lost 4 bases and J lost 0 bases. CDR3 in amino acids: CASSITGTANTGELFF. In nucleotides, the CDR3 is TGTGCCAGCAGCATCACCGGGACAGCGAACACCGGGGAGCTGTTTTTT.

This clone showed up just a few times. The rearrangement links TRBV6-1 to TRBJ2-1; TRBD1 matches at 9 bases. The CDR3 consists of 15 residues. The V segment lost 5 bases and the J segment 3 bases; nucleotides outside the gene matches: 5. CDR1 and CDR2 (germline): MNHNS, SASEGT. The CDR3, as DNA: TGTGCCAGCAGTATTACAGGGGGCAACTACAATGAGCAGTTCTTC. Translation: CASSITGGNYNEQFF.

The V gene is TRBV4-1, the J gene TRBJ2-3; 12 bases are shared with TRBD2. With 4 bases clipped from V and 1 base from J, the junction kept 9 bases outside the gene matches. The CDR3 sequence is 18 residues long. In germline, CDR1 is MGHRA, CDR2 YSYEKL. As DNA, the CDR3 is TGCGCCAGCAGCCGAGAACCCCGGACTAGCGGGGGCACAGATACGCAGTATTTT. Translation gives CASSREPRTSGGTDTQYF.

The V and J genes are TRBV27 and TRBJ1-4; the D gene is possibly TRBD1 (5 bases). Trimming stripped 3 bases from V and 7 bases from J, with 12 bases between. The CDR3 has 14 residues. Germline V CDR1 and CDR2: MNHEY, SMNVEV (reference sequence). The CDR3 sequence: CASSFLGAGEKLFF. DNA for the CDR3: TGTGCCAGCAGTTTCCTCGGGGCCGGTGAAAAACTGTTTTTT. The variable domain in full, completed from reference TRBV27 and TRBJ1-4, reads EAQVTQNPRYLITVTGKKLTVTCSQNMNHEYMSWYRQDPGLGLRQIYYSMNVEVTDKGDVPEGYKVSRKEKRNFPLILESPSPNQTSLYFCASSFLGAGEKLFFGSGTQLSVL.

The CDR3 spells CASSISGLNEQFF. CDR3 coding DNA: TGTGCCAGTAGTATATCCGGGCTCAATGAGCAGTTCTTC. This chain joins TRBV19 and TRBJ2-1; D call uncertain. CDR3 length: 13 amino acids. Germline CDR1 and CDR2: LNHDA and SQIVND (reference sequence). Deletions cut 2 bases from V and 6 bases from J, with 8 bases between.

This chain links TRBV27 with TRBJ1-5, with unresolved D. The germline CDR1 and CDR2 sequences are MNHEY and SMNVEV (reference sequence). The CDR3 extends over 14 amino acids. V dropped 3 bases and J dropped 1 base, with 7 bases sitting between them. The CDR3 protein is CASSFRESNQPQHF. The CDR3 nucleotides read TGTGCCAGCAGTTTCCGGGAAAGCAATCAGCCCCAGCATTTT.

This rearrangement joins TRBV5-4 to TRBJ2-5, with 10 bases lining up with TRBD1. After removal of 5 bases from V and 3 bases from J, the junction contained 7 bases not matched to a gene. From germline, CDR1 is SGHNT and CDR2 YYREEE (reference sequence). The CDR3 consists of 15 residues. CDR3 coding DNA: TGTGCCAGCAGTTCTCCGGGACAGGGGAAAGAGACCCAGTACTTC. It specifies CASSSPGQGKETQYF.

This clone has just one count. This chain joins TRBV6-6 and TRBJ2-1; TRBD2 matches at 7 bases. Germline V CDR1 and CDR2: MNHNY, SVGAGI (reference sequence). This CDR3 has 13 residues. The junction had 9 bases not matched to a gene; V was cut back by 10 bases and J by 6 bases. As DNA, the CDR3 is TGTGCCACCGGCGGTGGGGGGGGCAATGAGCAGTTCTTC. Its protein product is CATGGGGGNEQFF.

The rearrangement uses TRBV27 and TRBJ2-7, with 9 bases lining up with TRBD1. The CDR3 is 14 amino acids. Trimming cost V 4 bases and J 5 bases; bases outside gene matches: 6. Germline-derived CDR1 and CDR2 are MNHEY and SMNVEV (reference sequence). CDR3 protein: CASSYRDRENEQYV. The CDR3, as DNA: TGTGCCAGCAGTTACCGGGACAGGGAAAACGAGCAGTACGTC.

The chain is built from TRBV9 and TRBJ1-4, with a possible D match to TRBD1 (6 bases). V shed 4 bases and J shed 7 bases, with 20 bases lying between them. The CDR3 is made up of 16 amino acids. CDR1 and CDR2 from the germline V gene are SGDLS and YYNGEE. The CDR3 loop reads CASSPNPGGAGEKLFF. The CDR3 nucleotides are TGTGCCAGCAGCCCAAATCCTGGGGGGGCAGGTGAAAAACTGTTTTTT.

The rearrangement links TRBV20-1 to TRBJ2-7; D ambiguous. Germline V gene lookup returns CDR1 DFQATT and CDR2 SNEGSKA (reference sequence). This CDR3 is built from 11 residues. Trimming stripped 4 bases from V and 7 bases from J, with 11 bases between. CDR3 protein: CSAIGPKEQYF. DNA for the CDR3: TGCAGTGCTATAGGGCCCAAGGAGCAGTACTTC.

The V gene is TRBV4-1, the J gene TRBJ2-3; D is unclear. CDR3 length: 16 residues. The germline V gene has CDR1 MGHRA and CDR2 YSYEKL. With 2 bases removed from V and 12 bases from J, the gap between germline ends came to 24 bases. The CDR3 bases are TGCGCCAGCAGCCAAATCGTAGGGATTCCTACCAAATCCCAGTATTTT. Translating gives CASSQIVGIPTKSQYF.

The rearrangement joins TRBV2 to TRBJ2-3; 11 nucleotides agree with TRBD1. The CDR3 has 15 amino acids. V trimming: 5 bases; J trimming: 6 bases; junction bases outside the gene matches: 7. Germline V gene sequence: CDR1 SNHLY, CDR2 FYNNEI. CDR3 coding DNA: TGTGCCAGCAGTCCTCTGGGACAGGGGGGCGATACGCAGTATTTT. Translating it yields CASSPLGQGGDTQYF.

J is TRBJ1-1 and V is TRBV7-8; D is unresolved. Trimming took 4 bases from V and 3 from J, leaving 9 bases between them. CDR1 and CDR2 from the germline V gene are SGHVS and FQNEAQ. The CDR3 runs 13 residues. The CDR3 sequence: CASSSSHDTEAFF. The CDR3 DNA sequence: TGTGCCAGCAGCTCAAGCCATGACACTGAAGCTTTCTTT.

J is TRBJ2-3 and V is TRBV2; D gene unclear. CDR3 size: 13 residues. In germline, CDR1 is SNHLY, CDR2 FYNNEI. The ends were cut back, 5 bases at V and 8 bases at J, with 14 bases in the middle. The CDR3 region is CASSSAPRGTQYF. CDR3 nucleotides: TGTGCCAGCAGTAGCGCCCCGCGTGGTACGCAGTATTTT.

In nucleotides, the CDR3 is TGTGCCAGTAGTCGGGACAGGGTGGATCAGCCCCAGCATTTT. This gives the protein CASSRDRVDQPQHF. The rearrangement links TRBV19 to TRBJ1-5; 9 bases map to TRBD1. Germline CDR1 LNHDA, CDR2 SQIVND (reference sequence). V was pared by 5 bases and J by 5 bases, with 4 bases of the junction left unmatched. This CDR3 has 14 residues.